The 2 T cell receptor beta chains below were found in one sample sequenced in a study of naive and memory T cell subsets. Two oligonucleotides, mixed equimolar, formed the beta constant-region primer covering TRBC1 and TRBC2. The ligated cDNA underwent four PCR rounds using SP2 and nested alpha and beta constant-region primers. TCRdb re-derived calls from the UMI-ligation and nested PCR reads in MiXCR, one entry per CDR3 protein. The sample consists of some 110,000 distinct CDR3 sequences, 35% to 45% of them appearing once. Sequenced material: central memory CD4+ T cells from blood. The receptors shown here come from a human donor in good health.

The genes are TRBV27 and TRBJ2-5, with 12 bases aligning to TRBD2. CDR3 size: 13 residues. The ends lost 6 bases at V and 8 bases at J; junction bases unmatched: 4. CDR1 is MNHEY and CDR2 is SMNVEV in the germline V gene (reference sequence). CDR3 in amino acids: CASRTTSGSTQYF. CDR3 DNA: TGTGCCAGCAGAACGACTAGCGGGAGCACCCAGTACTTC.

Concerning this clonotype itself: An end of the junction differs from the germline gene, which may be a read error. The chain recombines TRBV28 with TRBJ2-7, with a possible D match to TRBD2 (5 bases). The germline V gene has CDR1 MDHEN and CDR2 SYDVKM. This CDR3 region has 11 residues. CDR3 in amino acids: CASKRNDDQYF. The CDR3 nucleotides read TGTGCCAGCAAGCGGAATGACGATCAGTACTTC.